This TCR beta chain was retrieved from a study of blood T cell repertoires in COVID-19. Across the study: Acute and convalescent COVID-19 specimens originated in the United States, Italy and Spain. Nucleic acid was either cDNA or gDNA, and it came from T cells, B-cell-depleted T cells, or PBMCs.

Per the study methods: Amplification from reference gene primers served as the basis for estimated nucleated cell counts. Here immunoSEQ multiplex PCR was the method, and the copy in TCRdb shows in-frame clones only, minus some. V and J calls and clone size follow that table, whereas D and trimming were derived from the DNA. The sample comprises fewer than 45,000 clones, approximately 80% of which are singletons, and approximately 1.6% rests with the top ten. The CDR3 runs 15 residues. In germline, CDR1 is KGHSH, CDR2 LQKENI. V was shortened by 6 bases and J by 4 bases, with 17 bases between the two germline ends.

V usage is TRBV18 and J usage is TRBJ2-3; D is perhaps TRBD1 (5 bases). The sample taken for sequencing was peripheral blood. This receptor was obtained from a man between 60 and 75 years old with COVID-19, enrolled during active disease. CDR3 bases: TGTGCCAGCTCCGTAGGGGCGCTTGAAGCAGATACGCAGTATTTT. Its translation: CASSVGALEADTQYF.